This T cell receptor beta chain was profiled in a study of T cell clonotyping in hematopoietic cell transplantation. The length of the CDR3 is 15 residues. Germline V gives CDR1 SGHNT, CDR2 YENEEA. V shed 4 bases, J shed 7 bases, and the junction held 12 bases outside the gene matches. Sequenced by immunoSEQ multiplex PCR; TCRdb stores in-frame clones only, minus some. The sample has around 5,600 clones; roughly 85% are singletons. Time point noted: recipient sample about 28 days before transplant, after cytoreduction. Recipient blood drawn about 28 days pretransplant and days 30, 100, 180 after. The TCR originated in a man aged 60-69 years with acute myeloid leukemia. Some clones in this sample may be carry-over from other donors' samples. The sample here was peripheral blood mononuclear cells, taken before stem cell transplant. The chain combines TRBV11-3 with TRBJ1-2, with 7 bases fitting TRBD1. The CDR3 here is CASSSHTGEIIGYTF. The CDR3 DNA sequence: TGTGCCAGCAGCTCCCACACAGGGGAGATAATTGGCTACACCTTC.